Following are 5 T cell receptor beta chains from one sample sequenced in a study of identical twins. One entry per CDR3 protein, called by TCRdb with MiXCR from the 5' RACE reads. The sample lists around 490,000 distinct CDR3 sequences; about 22% were seen once. This sample was shared with a second study, whose subject was yellow fever vaccine responses in identical twins.

The sequencing sample was made of CD4+ T cells sorted from blood. The source of these receptors is a woman under 30 in good health.

This clonotype was counted between two and nine times. The V gene is TRBV6-5, the J gene TRBJ2-1; the D gene is possibly TRBD2 (5 bases). CDR1 and CDR2 (germline): MNHEY, SVGAGI. The CDR3 loop spans 14 amino acids. Trimming pared 0 bases from V and 7 bases from J, leaving 10 bases between. The CDR3 coding sequence is TGTGCCAGCAGTTACTCATCGGGGATTAATGAGCAGTTCTTC. This encodes CASSYSSGINEQFF.

This clonotype was detected a few times. The genes are TRBV12-3 or TRBV12-4 and TRBJ2-2, with 11 bases lining up with TRBD2. The CDR3 covers 16 residues. Trimming removed 6 bases from V and 4 bases from J; junction bases left unmatched: 7. The CDR3 nucleotides are TGTGCCAGCAGGTCGGGACTAGCGGATCTCACCGGGGAGCTGTTTTTT. It is translated as CASRSGLADLTGELFF.

This clonotype was counted only a few times. V is TRBV10-3 and J is TRBJ2-3; 9 bases are shared with TRBD2. Trimming removed 5 bases from V and 4 bases from J; junction bases left unmatched: 7. This CDR3 has 15 residues. Germline-derived CDR1 and CDR2 are ENHRY and SYGVKD. CDR3 loop: CAISFAGGPSDTQYF. The CDR3 nucleotides are TGTGCCATCAGTTTTGCGGGAGGGCCCTCAGATACGCAGTATTTT.

In its sample, this clonotype was seen a few times. The chain has TRBV6-5 and TRBJ2-2, with D hard to call. The V and J ends lost 2 bases and 2 bases respectively, with 9 bases between them. Germline CDR1 and CDR2: MNHEY and SVGAGI. The CDR3 extends over 15 amino acids. The CDR3 sequence is CASSYGQPNTGELFF. DNA of the CDR3: TGTGCCAGCAGTTACGGGCAACCAAACACCGGGGAGCTGTTTTTT.

Only a few counts were recorded for this clonotype. This chain connects TRBV2 to TRBJ1-6; no firm D call. With 6 bases removed from V and 6 bases from J, the gap between germline ends came to 3 bases. There are 11 residues in the CDR3. Germline V lookup: CDR1 SNHLY, CDR2 FYNNEI. DNA of the CDR3: TGTGCCAGCAGAATTAATTCACCCCTCCACTTT. Protein: CASRINSPLHF.